This T cell receptor (beta chain) comes out of a study of shared clonotypes between healthy human individuals. Whole-study context: Donors had three CD4 naive, three CD4 memory, two CD8 naive and one CD8 memory plate apiece.

The authors split each subset's genomic DNA evenly across several immunoSEQ plates. Produced via immunoSEQ multiplex PCR; TCRdb's table is partial and in-frame only. Here the sample spans over a million clones, roughly 97% being singletons. This clone showed up just once. Antigen unknown. The donor cohort consisted entirely of Caucasian adults residing in Nashville, Tennessee. General study results and limits: Naive subsets generally had larger estimated richness than memory subsets.

The receptor comes from a man aged 25-40 years in good health. Material for sequencing was naive CD4+ T cells sorted from blood. Subset noted: CD45RA+ positively selected.

CDR3: CASSLVRLAGGAKNIQYF. For the CDR3, the DNA is TGTGCCAGCAGCTTAGTTCGTCTAGCGGGAGGAGCCAAAAACATTCAGTACTTC. The rearrangement links TRBV7-8 to TRBJ2-4, with 11 bases lining up with TRBD2. This CDR3 is 18 amino acids long. CDR1 SGHVS and CDR2 FQNEAQ come from the germline V gene. V shed 1 base, J shed 0 bases, and the junction held 5 bases outside the gene matches.